The 17 T cell receptor beta chains listed next were all sequenced from one sample in a study of cytomegalovirus exposure and HLA in healthy donors (dated by TCRdb to about 2017). Library preparation was by the immunoSEQ multiplex PCR assay. The multiplex PCR relied on a mix of 60 forward primers for TCR Vbeta segments and 13 reverse primers for TCR Jbeta segments. The immuneACCESS repertoire file appears here via TCRdb, limited to in-frame rearrangements. These files lack a portion of the clones; in checked studies, under half of the deficit traces to unresolved V genes, and the cause of the others is not known. The sample has roughly 150,000 clones on record, around 86% of them singletons. About 2.5% of the sample lies in the top ten. Sequenced sample: PBMCs. The receptors were gathered from a male donor in good health and CMV-seronegative.

This chain uses TRBV7-9 with TRBJ2-7; D is possibly TRBD2 (6 bases). Trimming pared 4 bases from V and 3 bases from J, leaving 19 bases between. CDR1 is SEHNR, CDR2 FQNEAQ, per germline (reference sequence). The CDR3 is made up of 16 amino acids. The CDR3 coding sequence is TGTGCCAGCAGCTCGGGGGACTTTCGGTACAACTACGAGCAGTACTTC. Protein product: CASSSGDFRYNYEQYF. Full variable domain (remainder filled in from reference TRBV7-9 and TRBJ2-7): DTGVSQNPRHKITKRGQNVTFRCDPISEHNRLYWYRQTLGQGPEFLTYFQNEAQLEKSRLLSDRFSAERPKGSFSTLEIQRTEQGDSAMYLCASSSGDFRYNYEQYFGPGTRLTVT.

V is TRBV27 and J is TRBJ1-6, with a tentative D call TRBD1 (6 bases). The CDR3 consists of 15 residues. Germline lookup yields CDR1 MNHEY and CDR2 SMNVEV (reference sequence). V was shortened by 10 bases and J by 4 bases, with 17 bases between the two germline ends. This CDR3 reads CANGGQGPYNSPLHF. For the CDR3, the DNA is TGTGCCAACGGGGGGCAGGGGCCTTATAATTCACCCCTCCACTTT.

This chain uses TRBV19 with TRBJ2-2; 8 bases agree with TRBD2. With 0 bases clipped from V and 5 bases from J, the junction kept 17 bases outside the gene matches. In germline, CDR1 is LNHDA, CDR2 SQIVND (reference sequence). The CDR3 has 20 residues. CDR3 in DNA: TGTGCCAGTAGTATAGATCGTTACTCTTCCGGGGGGGCCTTAACCGGGGAGCTGTTTTTT. The encoded protein is CASSIDRYSSGGALTGELFF.

Note on this clone: The junction does not match germline at one end; this may be a read error. V gene TRBV7-7 combines with J gene TRBJ2-2; D is possibly TRBD2 (5 bases). The CDR3 runs to 16 residues. Germline CDR1 and CDR2: SSHAT and FNYEAQ (reference sequence). The CDR3 DNA sequence: TGTGCTAGCAGCCCCTGGACTTCTCTTTCCGCCGGGGAGCTGTTTTTT. This codes for CASSPWTSLSAGELFF. The full variable domain, its missing parts supplied by reference TRBV7-7 and TRBJ2-2, is GAGVSQSPRYKVTKRGQDVTLRCDPISSHATLYWYQQALGQGPEFLTYFNYEAQPDKSGLPSDRFSAERPEGSISTLTIQRTEQRDSAMYRCASSPWTSLSAGELFFGEGSRLTVL.

The chain links TRBV7-2 to TRBJ2-5; no reliable D call. Germline CDR1 and CDR2: SGHTA and FQGNSA. Trimming pared 1 base from V and 2 bases from J, leaving 8 bases between. This CDR3 is 14 amino acids long. CDR3 region: CASSLVPEQETQYF. DNA for the CDR3: TGTGCCAGCAGCTTAGTGCCAGAACAAGAGACCCAGTACTTC. Full variable domain (outside the CDR3, taken from reference TRBV7-2 and TRBJ2-5): GAGVSQSPSNKVTEKGKDVELRCDPISGHTALYWYRQSLGQGLEFLIYFQGNSAPDKSGLPSDRFSAERTGGSVSTLTIQRTQQEDSAVYLCASSLVPEQETQYFGPGTRLLVL.

V and J are TRBV4-1 and TRBJ2-7, with 9 bases matching TRBD1. V lost 2 bases, J lost 5 bases, and 10 bases stayed unmatched. Germline V gene sequence: CDR1 MGHRA, CDR2 YSYEKL. This CDR3 spans 16 amino acids. CDR3 sequence reads: CASSQLETGGRHEQYF. CDR3 DNA: TGCGCCAGCAGCCAACTCGAGACAGGGGGTCGGCACGAGCAGTACTTC.

The genes are TRBV6-6 and TRBJ1-5, with TRBD1 as a possible D gene (6 bases). CDR1 and CDR2 from the germline V gene are MNHNY and SVGAGI (reference sequence). V was pared by 0 bases and J by 3 bases, with 6 bases between. The CDR3 has 14 residues. The CDR3 sequence: CASSYSGANQPQHF. The DNA of the CDR3 is TGTGCCAGCAGTTACTCGGGGGCCAATCAGCCCCAGCATTTT.

This rearrangement joins TRBV30 to TRBJ2-2; no firm D call. V was clipped by 1 base and J by 6 bases, with 6 bases between them. From germline, CDR1 is GTSNPN and CDR2 SVGIG (reference sequence). The CDR3 loop spans 12 amino acids. The CDR3, as DNA: TGTGCCTGGAGTGCATTTTCCGGGGAGCTGTTTTTT. Translation gives CAWSAFSGELFF.

The CDR3 region is CAWRGEWGRNEQFF. The DNA of the CDR3 is TGTGCCTGGAGGGGAGAGTGGGGTCGGAATGAGCAGTTCTTC. J is TRBJ2-1 and V is TRBV30, with D tentatively TRBD2 (5 bases). The V and J ends lost 3 bases and 7 bases respectively, with 16 bases between them. This CDR3 is built from 14 residues. Germline values: CDR1 GTSNPN, CDR2 SVGIG (reference sequence).

This chain joins TRBV7-2 and TRBJ2-3, with a weak D call TRBD2 (6 bases). The CDR3 contains 15 residues. The ends were cut back, 5 bases at V and 0 bases at J, with 12 bases in the middle. Per germline, CDR1 SGHTA and CDR2 FQGNSA. CDR3 nucleotides: TGTGCCAGCAGCCCCTCTAGCGTTAGCACAGATACGCAGTATTTT. This encodes CASSPSSVSTDTQYF.

This clone has just a few counts. The DNA for the CDR3 is TGTGCCAGCAGGTACTTGGGACTAATTGATGACAATGAGCAGTTCTTC. It specifies CASRYLGLIDDNEQFF. V and J are TRBV2 and TRBJ2-1, with 7 nucleotides matching TRBD2. In germline, CDR1 is SNHLY, CDR2 FYNNEI. The CDR3 is made up of 16 amino acids. The ends lost 6 bases at V and 5 bases at J; junction bases unmatched: 13.

This clone was seen once. This chain uses TRBV27 with TRBJ2-3; the match to TRBD1 covers 8 bases. The ends lost 5 bases at V and 2 bases at J; junction bases unmatched: 12. Per the germline V gene, CDR1 is MNHEY and CDR2 is SMNVEV (reference sequence). This CDR3 region has 17 residues. This CDR3 is CASSMRQGMGYTDTQYF. The DNA for the CDR3 is TGTGCCAGCAGTATGAGACAGGGGATGGGGTACACAGATACGCAGTATTTT.

This rearrangement joins TRBV2 to TRBJ2-7, with 8 nucleotides matching TRBD1. The CDR3 sequence is 16 residues long. V gave up 0 bases and J gave up 7 bases; unmatched junction bases: 11. Germline V lookup: CDR1 SNHLY, CDR2 FYNNEI. In nucleotides, the CDR3 is TGTGCCAGCAGTGAAGCGCGTGGCAGGGGGCCTTGGGAGCAGTACTTC. This translates into CASSEARGRGPWEQYF.

This chain uses TRBV18 with TRBJ2-5; a weak D match, TRBD2 (6 bases). The CDR3 has 15 amino acids. Germline V gene sequence: CDR1 KGHSH, CDR2 LQKENI. Between the trimmed V and J ends, which lost 3 bases and 2 bases, there was a span of 13 bases. The CDR3 reads CASSPVSGSQETQYF. CDR3 DNA: TGTGCCAGCTCACCTGTTTCCGGGAGTCAAGAGACCCAGTACTTC.

The chain couples TRBV7-6 to TRBJ1-1, with D perhaps TRBD1 (5 bases). The ends were cut back, 4 bases at V and 1 base at J, with 10 bases in the middle. CDR3 length: 14 amino acids. Germline loops: CDR1 SGHVS, CDR2 FNYEAQ. The CDR3 DNA reads TGTGCCAGCAGCTCCGCTACAGGGAACACTGAAGCTTTCTTT. Amino acids: CASSSATGNTEAFF. Using reference TRBV7-6 and TRBJ1-1 for the parts outside the CDR3, the full variable domain is GAGVSQSPRYKVTKRGQDVALRCDPISGHVSLYWYRQALGQGPEFLTYFNYEAQQDKSGLPNDRFSAERPEGSISTLTIQRTEQRDSAMYRCASSSATGNTEAFFGQGTRLTVV.

This chain links TRBV7-9 with TRBJ2-1; TRBD1 might be the D (5 bases). This CDR3 comprises 13 residues. Trimming stripped 2 bases from V and 5 bases from J, with 7 bases between. The germline V gene has CDR1 SEHNR and CDR2 FQNEAQ (reference sequence). CDR3 protein: CASSLQGNNEQFF. The CDR3 DNA sequence: TGTGCCAGCAGCTTACAGGGCAACAATGAGCAGTTCTTC.

V is TRBV7-2 and J is TRBJ2-2; 8 bases are shared with TRBD1. CDR3 length: 15 amino acids. V shed 4 bases, J shed 0 bases, and the junction held 1 base outside the gene matches. Germline values: CDR1 SGHTA, CDR2 FQGNSA. CDR3 protein: CASSWTGSNTGELFF. CDR3 in DNA: TGTGCCAGCAGCTGGACAGGGTCGAACACCGGGGAGCTGTTTTTT.